These T cell receptor beta chains were read from a single sample in a study of T cell responses to AZD1222 COVID-19 vaccine. TCRdb's table, derived via immunoSEQ multiplex PCR, lists solely in-frame clones and lacks some. The table includes 65,000 to 85,000 clones, about 85% detected once. Source: peripheral blood, taken on day 0 of AZD1222 vaccination. The receptors derive from an adult in good health. Both conserved end residues are part of each CDR3. Fields, in order: clone size, J gene, V gene, CDR3 length, D gene, CDR3 DNA, CDR3 protein. The D gene is left open where the match is weak. The size entry is marked missing in some rows and otherwise reads once, few, many or a size class.

clone_size: .; j_call: TRBJ2-7; v_call: TRBV5-1; cdr3_length: 14; d_call: TRBD2; cdr3_nt: TGCGCCAGCGCACCAGGGACTACATCCTACGAGCAGTACTTC; cdr3_aa: CASAPGTTSYEQYF
clone_size: .; j_call: TRBJ2-2; v_call: TRBV6-5; cdr3_length: 15; d_call: .; cdr3_nt: TGTGCCAGCAGTTACGCGGGTGGAAGGACCGGGGAGCTGTTTTTT; cdr3_aa: CASSYAGGRTGELFF
clone_size: .; j_call: TRBJ1-2; v_call: TRBV6-5; cdr3_length: 12; d_call: TRBD1; cdr3_nt: TGTGCCAGCAGGACAGGGGGCGTTGGCTACACCTTC; cdr3_aa: CASRTGGVGYTF
clone_size: .; j_call: TRBJ2-3; v_call: TRBV9; cdr3_length: 14; d_call: .; cdr3_nt: TGTGCCAGCAGCGCCACCCCCCGGGAACCGGAGCAGTATTTT; cdr3_aa: CASSATPREPEQYF
clone_size: .; j_call: TRBJ1-5; v_call: TRBV20-1; cdr3_length: 11; d_call: .; cdr3_nt: TGCAGTGCCCCCCCGGGGCAGCCCCAGCATTTT; cdr3_aa: CSAPPGQPQHF
clone_size: .; j_call: TRBJ1-5; v_call: TRBV6-5; cdr3_length: 15; d_call: TRBD1; cdr3_nt: TGTGCCAGCAGTCGGACAGGGACTGGCAATCAGCCCCAGCATTTT; cdr3_aa: CASSRTGTGNQPQHF
clone_size: .; j_call: TRBJ2-1; v_call: TRBV12-5; cdr3_length: 17; d_call: TRBD1; cdr3_nt: TGTGCTAGTGGTTTGGGGCCGGGACAGGGGTCCTACAATGAGCAGTTCTTC; cdr3_aa: CASGLGPGQGSYNEQFF
clone_size: .; j_call: TRBJ2-4; v_call: TRBV5-1; cdr3_length: 13; d_call: .; cdr3_nt: TGCGCCAGCAGCTTGGATGGGGGGAGCATTCAGTACTTC; cdr3_aa: CASSLDGGSIQYF
clone_size: .; j_call: TRBJ1-1; v_call: TRBV3-1/TRBV3-2; cdr3_length: 16; d_call: .; cdr3_nt: TGTGCCAGCAGCCAAGGCTACGGGGGGATGAACACTGAAGCTTTCTTT; cdr3_aa: CASSQGYGGMNTEAFF
clone_size: .; j_call: TRBJ2-5; v_call: TRBV9; cdr3_length: 13; d_call: .; cdr3_nt: TGTGCCAGCAGCGTAATCCCGGGAGAGACCCAGTACTTC; cdr3_aa: CASSVIPGETQYF
clone_size: .; j_call: TRBJ2-4; v_call: TRBV6-6; cdr3_length: 16; d_call: TRBD2; cdr3_nt: TGTGCCAGCAGCAGCGGGGGGGCGGTAGCCAAAAACATTCAGTACTTC; cdr3_aa: CASSSGGAVAKNIQYF
clone_size: once; j_call: TRBJ2-7; v_call: TRBV5-6; cdr3_length: 14; d_call: TRBD1; cdr3_nt: TGTGCCAGCAGCTTCGGGACAGAATCCTACGAGCAGTACTTC; cdr3_aa: CASSFGTESYEQYF
clone_size: .; j_call: TRBJ2-7; v_call: TRBV5-1; cdr3_length: 14; d_call: TRBD2; cdr3_nt: TGCGCCAGCAGCCCCCCGGGAGGATCCTACGAGCAGTACTTC; cdr3_aa: CASSPPGGSYEQYF
clone_size: .; j_call: TRBJ1-5; v_call: TRBV2; cdr3_length: 14; d_call: .; cdr3_nt: TGTGCCAGCAGGTCGACAGGACCCCGTCAGCCCCAGCATTTT; cdr3_aa: CASRSTGPRQPQHF
clone_size: .; j_call: TRBJ2-7; v_call: TRBV29-1; cdr3_length: 14; d_call: TRBD2; cdr3_nt: TGCAGCGGCCTACTAGCGGGGGGTTCCTACGAGCAGTACTTC; cdr3_aa: CSGLLAGGSYEQYF
clone_size: .; j_call: TRBJ1-2; v_call: TRBV20-1; cdr3_length: 11; d_call: .; cdr3_nt: TGCAGTGCCCCGATGGACTATGGCTACACCTTC; cdr3_aa: CSAPMDYGYTF
clone_size: few; j_call: TRBJ1-5; v_call: TRBV5-8; cdr3_length: 15; d_call: .; cdr3_nt: TGTGCCAGCAGCTTGATTGCGGGGAGCAATCAGCCCCAGCATTTT; cdr3_aa: CASSLIAGSNQPQHF
clone_size: .; j_call: TRBJ2-1; v_call: TRBV4-3; cdr3_length: 13; d_call: .; cdr3_nt: TGCGCCAGCAGCCCCGCGACTTTTAATGAGCAGTTCTTC; cdr3_aa: CASSPATFNEQFF
clone_size: once; j_call: TRBJ1-6; v_call: TRBV6-5; cdr3_length: 15; d_call: .; cdr3_nt: TGTGCCAGCAGTCTTTACCAGGGTGATAATTCACCCCTCCACTTT; cdr3_aa: CASSLYQGDNSPLHF
clone_size: .; j_call: TRBJ1-4; v_call: TRBV5-4; cdr3_length: 14; d_call: TRBD1; cdr3_nt: TGTGCCAGCAGCTCCGGGACAGATAATGAAAAACTGTTTTTT; cdr3_aa: CASSSGTDNEKLFF
clone_size: once; j_call: TRBJ1-4; v_call: TRBV3-1/TRBV3-2; cdr3_length: 14; d_call: .; cdr3_nt: TGTGCCAGCAGCCAAGGCTCTACGGATGAAAAACTGTTTTTT; cdr3_aa: CASSQGSTDEKLFF
clone_size: .; j_call: TRBJ2-1; v_call: TRBV6-2/TRBV6-3; cdr3_length: 14; d_call: .; cdr3_nt: TGTGCCAGCAGTCCGGGTGGGGTTGCCAATGAGCAGTTCTTC; cdr3_aa: CASSPGGVANEQFF
clone_size: .; j_call: TRBJ1-3; v_call: TRBV6-5; cdr3_length: 15; d_call: .; cdr3_nt: TGTGCCAGCAGCTGGACCGTGGGGGCTGGAAACACCATATATTTT; cdr3_aa: CASSWTVGAGNTIYF
clone_size: .; j_call: TRBJ1-4; v_call: TRBV24-1; cdr3_length: 14; d_call: .; cdr3_nt: TGTGCCACCAGTCGGGGGGGCACTAATGAAAAACTGTTTTTT; cdr3_aa: CATSRGGTNEKLFF
clone_size: .; j_call: TRBJ2-1; v_call: TRBV4-3; cdr3_length: 17; d_call: .; cdr3_nt: TGCGCCAGCAGCCAAGATGTGGGGGTCGGACTATACAATGAGCAGTTCTTC; cdr3_aa: CASSQDVGVGLYNEQFF
clone_size: .; j_call: TRBJ1-5; v_call: TRBV7-2; cdr3_length: 16; d_call: .; cdr3_nt: TGTGCCAGCAGCTTAGGCGGGGGGTATAGCAATCAGCCCCAGCATTTT; cdr3_aa: CASSLGGGYSNQPQHF
clone_size: once; j_call: TRBJ2-1; v_call: TRBV7-9; cdr3_length: 15; d_call: TRBD2; cdr3_nt: TGTGCCAGCAGCATAGGACTAGCGGGGGATGATGAGCAGTTCTTC; cdr3_aa: CASSIGLAGDDEQFF
clone_size: few; j_call: TRBJ2-5; v_call: TRBV7-2; cdr3_length: 13; d_call: .; cdr3_nt: TGTGCCAGCAGCGTCGGGATCCAAGAGACCCAGTACTTC; cdr3_aa: CASSVGIQETQYF
clone_size: once; j_call: TRBJ2-1; v_call: TRBV6-1; cdr3_length: 15; d_call: .; cdr3_nt: TGTGCCAGCAGTGAAGCGGCGGTTTCCTACAATGAGCAGTTCTTC; cdr3_aa: CASSEAAVSYNEQFF
clone_size: .; j_call: TRBJ2-7; v_call: TRBV10-3; cdr3_length: 17; d_call: TRBD1; cdr3_nt: TGTGCCATCAGTGAGTCACCGGGACAGGGGGTATTCTACGAGCAGTACTTC; cdr3_aa: CAISESPGQGVFYEQYF
clone_size: .; j_call: TRBJ1-5; v_call: TRBV2; cdr3_length: 16; d_call: TRBD1; cdr3_nt: TGTGCCAGCAGTGAACAAGACAGGGGGAGCAATCAGCCCCAGCATTTT; cdr3_aa: CASSEQDRGSNQPQHF
clone_size: .; j_call: TRBJ1-1; v_call: TRBV29-1; cdr3_length: 14; d_call: .; cdr3_nt: TGCAGCGTTGAAGTAGGAGGAGGTGGCACTGAAGCTTTCTTT; cdr3_aa: CSVEVGGGGTEAFF
clone_size: .; j_call: TRBJ2-3; v_call: TRBV29-1; cdr3_length: 13; d_call: .; cdr3_nt: TGCAGCGTTGTCGGCGGGGCCTCAGATACGCAGTATTTT; cdr3_aa: CSVVGGASDTQYF
clone_size: once; j_call: TRBJ2-3; v_call: TRBV5-6; cdr3_length: 14; d_call: .; cdr3_nt: TGTGCCAGCAGCTTGGACTTAAACACAGATACGCAGTATTTT; cdr3_aa: CASSLDLNTDTQYF
clone_size: .; j_call: TRBJ2-3; v_call: TRBV5-4; cdr3_length: 16; d_call: TRBD2; cdr3_nt: TGTGCCAGCAGCTTGGTAGCGGGGGGGCCGGGAGATACGCAGTATTTT; cdr3_aa: CASSLVAGGPGDTQYF
clone_size: .; j_call: TRBJ2-7; v_call: TRBV18; cdr3_length: 13; d_call: .; cdr3_nt: TGTGCCAGCTCACCAGGGGGTCACGACGAGCAGTACTTC; cdr3_aa: CASSPGGHDEQYF
clone_size: .; j_call: TRBJ2-7; v_call: TRBV4-2; cdr3_length: 17; d_call: .; cdr3_nt: TGTGCCAGCAGCCCTACCGGGGGCTGGGGGCGCGATGCCGAGCAGTACTTC; cdr3_aa: CASSPTGGWGRDAEQYF
clone_size: .; j_call: TRBJ2-2; v_call: TRBV6-5; cdr3_length: 13; d_call: .; cdr3_nt: TGTGCCGTTTATACAGGGAATACCGGGGAGCTGTTTTTT; cdr3_aa: CAVYTGNTGELFF
clone_size: few; j_call: TRBJ1-1; v_call: TRBV7-2; cdr3_length: 13; d_call: .; cdr3_nt: TGTGCCAGCAGCTGGGTCAGGGAAACTGAAGCTTTCTTT; cdr3_aa: CASSWVRETEAFF
clone_size: .; j_call: TRBJ1-2; v_call: TRBV5-1; cdr3_length: 14; d_call: .; cdr3_nt: TGCGCCAGCAGCTTGGTAACCCGGGGAGAAGGCTACACCTTC; cdr3_aa: CASSLVTRGEGYTF
clone_size: .; j_call: TRBJ1-1; v_call: TRBV7-2; cdr3_length: 12; d_call: .; cdr3_nt: TGTGCCAGCAGCTTCCAGGAATTTGAAGCTTTCTTT; cdr3_aa: CASSFQEFEAFF
clone_size: .; j_call: TRBJ1-2; v_call: TRBV12-3/TRBV12-4; cdr3_length: 13; d_call: .; cdr3_nt: TGTGCCAGCACCTATGGACAGTCCAGGTTTGGCACCTTC; cdr3_aa: CASTYGQSRFGTF
clone_size: .; j_call: TRBJ1-3; v_call: TRBV11-2; cdr3_length: 14; d_call: .; cdr3_nt: TGTGCCAGCAGCTTTGGCGCCCAAGAGGGCACCATATATTTT; cdr3_aa: CASSFGAQEGTIYF
clone_size: .; j_call: TRBJ1-1; v_call: TRBV2; cdr3_length: 11; d_call: .; cdr3_nt: TGTGCCAGCAGTGACAGGGTTCCAGCTTTCTTT; cdr3_aa: CASSDRVPAFF
clone_size: .; j_call: TRBJ1-3; v_call: TRBV3-1/TRBV3-2; cdr3_length: 14; d_call: .; cdr3_nt: TGTGCCAGCAGCCCCCGGGGGTCTGGAAACACCATATATTTT; cdr3_aa: CASSPRGSGNTIYF
clone_size: .; j_call: TRBJ1-6; v_call: TRBV18; cdr3_length: 15; d_call: TRBD1; cdr3_nt: TGTGCCAGCTCACCAAACAGGGGGCGGAATTCACCCCTCCACTTT; cdr3_aa: CASSPNRGRNSPLHF
clone_size: .; j_call: TRBJ2-1; v_call: TRBV7-2; cdr3_length: 16; d_call: TRBD2; cdr3_nt: TGTGCCAGCAGCTTAAGTAACGGGGGGGGCTACAATGAGCAGTTCTTC; cdr3_aa: CASSLSNGGGYNEQFF
clone_size: once; j_call: TRBJ2-5; v_call: TRBV7-2; cdr3_length: 16; d_call: .; cdr3_nt: TGTGCCAGCAGCTTAGGCGGCGGAGGGACGATCGCGACCCAGTACTTC; cdr3_aa: CASSLGGGGTIATQYF
clone_size: .; j_call: TRBJ1-4; v_call: TRBV27; cdr3_length: 14; d_call: TRBD1; cdr3_nt: TGTGCCAGCAGTCCAGGGGACAGGGATGAAAAACTGTTTTTT; cdr3_aa: CASSPGDRDEKLFF
clone_size: .; j_call: TRBJ1-1; v_call: TRBV18; cdr3_length: 15; d_call: .; cdr3_nt: TGTGCCAGCTCACCATCGGCAGGGCGGAACACTGAAGCTTTCTTT; cdr3_aa: CASSPSAGRNTEAFF
clone_size: .; j_call: TRBJ2-7; v_call: TRBV4-1; cdr3_length: 15; d_call: TRBD1; cdr3_nt: TGCGCCAGCAGCCAAGATCAGGGACAGGTCTACGAGCAGTACTTC; cdr3_aa: CASSQDQGQVYEQYF
clone_size: few; j_call: TRBJ1-2; v_call: TRBV3-1/TRBV3-2; cdr3_length: 14; d_call: .; cdr3_nt: TGTGCCAGCACCCGGGCGGACAGTCGCTATGGCTACACCTTC; cdr3_aa: CASTRADSRYGYTF